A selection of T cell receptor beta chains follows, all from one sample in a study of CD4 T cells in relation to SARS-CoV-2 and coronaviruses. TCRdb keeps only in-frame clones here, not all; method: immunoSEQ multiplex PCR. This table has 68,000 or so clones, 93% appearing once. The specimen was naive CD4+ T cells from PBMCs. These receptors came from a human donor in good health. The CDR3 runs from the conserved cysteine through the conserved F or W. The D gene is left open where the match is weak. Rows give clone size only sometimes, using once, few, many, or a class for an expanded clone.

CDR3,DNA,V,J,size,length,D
CAISESTSGSSYNEQFF,TGTGCCATCAGTGAGTCGACTAGCGGTAGCTCCTACAATGAGCAGTTCTTC,TRBV10-3,TRBJ2-1,NA,17,TRBD2
CASSQAGSGNIQYF,TGTGCCAGCAGCCAAGCGGGTAGCGGAAACATTCAGTACTTC,TRBV3-1/TRBV3-2,TRBJ2-4,NA,14,NA
CASRISQATGAVSTDTQYF,TGTGCCAGCAGGATTAGTCAGGCAACAGGAGCTGTTAGCACAGATACGCAGTATTTT,TRBV7-9,TRBJ2-3,NA,19,NA
CASRQRLFSNQPQHF,TGTGCCAGCAGACAGCGCCTCTTTAGCAATCAGCCCCAGCATTTT,TRBV28,TRBJ1-5,once,15,NA
CASNPGQGAYSNQPQHF,TGTGCCAGTAATCCAGGACAGGGGGCCTATAGCAATCAGCCCCAGCATTTT,TRBV19,TRBJ1-5,NA,17,TRBD1
CASSAQRAYQETQYF,TGTGCCAGCAGTGCCCAGCGGGCATACCAAGAGACCCAGTACTTC,TRBV2,TRBJ2-5,NA,15,NA
CASSVAGDEKLFF,TGTGCCAGCTCAGTTGCGGGAGATGAAAAACTGTTTTTT,TRBV19,TRBJ1-4,NA,13,NA
CASSLLAGGRNEQFF,TGTGCCAGCAGTTTATTAGCGGGAGGACGCAATGAGCAGTTCTTC,TRBV28,TRBJ2-1,NA,15,TRBD2
CASSQGEGSGELFF,TGTGCCAGCAGCCAAGGAGAAGGTTCCGGGGAGCTGTTTTTT,TRBV3-1/TRBV3-2,TRBJ2-2,NA,14,NA
CASSQLTDREIYGYTF,TGTGCCAGCAGCCAGTTAACGGACAGGGAAATCTATGGCTACACCTTC,TRBV3-1/TRBV3-2,TRBJ1-2,NA,16,TRBD1
CATSRDPQGATYEQYF,TGTGCCACCAGCAGAGACCCCCAGGGGGCTACCTACGAGCAGTACTTC,TRBV15,TRBJ2-7,NA,16,TRBD1
CASSPRGQGSYEQYF,TGCGCCAGCAGCCCAAGAGGACAGGGATCCTACGAGCAGTACTTC,TRBV5-1,TRBJ2-7,few,15,TRBD1
CASTREVLTDTQYF,TGCGCCAGCACCAGGGAGGTCCTCACAGATACGCAGTATTTT,TRBV4-3,TRBJ2-3,NA,14,NA
CASSFSGNEQFF,TGTGCCAGCAGCTTTAGCGGCAATGAGCAGTTCTTC,TRBV5-4,TRBJ2-1,NA,12,NA
CAISETSMGLNTEAFF,TGTGCCATCAGTGAGACAAGTATGGGTTTGAACACTGAAGCTTTCTTT,TRBV10-3,TRBJ1-1,NA,16,NA